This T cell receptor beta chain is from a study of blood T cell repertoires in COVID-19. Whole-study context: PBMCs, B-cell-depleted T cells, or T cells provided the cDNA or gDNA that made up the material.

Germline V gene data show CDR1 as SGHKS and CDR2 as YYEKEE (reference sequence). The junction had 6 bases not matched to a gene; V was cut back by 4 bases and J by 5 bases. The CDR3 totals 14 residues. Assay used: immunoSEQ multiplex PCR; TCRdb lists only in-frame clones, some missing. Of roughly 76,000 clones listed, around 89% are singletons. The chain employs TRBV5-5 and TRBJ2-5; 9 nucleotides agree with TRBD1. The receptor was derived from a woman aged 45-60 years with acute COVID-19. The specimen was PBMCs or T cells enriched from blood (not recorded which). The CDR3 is CASSPGTGYETQYF. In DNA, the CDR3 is TGTGCCAGCAGCCCCGGGACAGGGTATGAGACCCAGTACTTC. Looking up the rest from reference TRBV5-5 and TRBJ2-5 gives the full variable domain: DAGVTQSPTHLIKTRGQQVTLRCSPISGHKSVSWYQQVLGQGPQFIFQYYEKEERGRGNFPDRFSARQFPNYSSELNVNALLLGDSALYLCASSPGTGYETQYFGPGTRLLVL.